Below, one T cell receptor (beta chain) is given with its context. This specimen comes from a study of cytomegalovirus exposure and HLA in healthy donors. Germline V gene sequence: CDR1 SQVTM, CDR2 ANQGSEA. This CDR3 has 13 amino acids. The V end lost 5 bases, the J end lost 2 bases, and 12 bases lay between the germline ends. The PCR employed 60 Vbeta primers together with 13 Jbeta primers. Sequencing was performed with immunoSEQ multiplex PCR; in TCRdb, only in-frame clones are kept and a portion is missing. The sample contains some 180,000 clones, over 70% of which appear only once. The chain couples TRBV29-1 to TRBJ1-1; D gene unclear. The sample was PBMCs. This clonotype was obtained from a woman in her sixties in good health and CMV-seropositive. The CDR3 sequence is CSVSRRLNTEAFF. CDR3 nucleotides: TGCAGCGTTTCTCGGCGACTAAACACTGAAGCTTTCTTT.